The clone carrying this TCR beta chain was counted only a few times. Its antigen is not known. The PCR was carried out with 60 Vbeta primers and 13 Jbeta primers. Data came from immunoSEQ multiplex PCR; TCRdb stores just in-frame clones and leaves some out. Here the sample spans around 150,000 clones, about three quarters being singletons. This sample is part of a study of cytomegalovirus exposure and HLA in healthy donors. General observations from the study: The study carried out a later analysis of TCR beta sequences. It associated approximately 16,000 of them with specific HLA alleles at a false discovery rate of 0.05.

Per the germline V gene, CDR1 is SGHNT and CDR2 is YYREEE (reference sequence). The CDR3 runs 16 residues. V was clipped by 1 base and J by 4 bases; unmatched bases: 9. Sequencing was carried out using PBMCs. The chain uses TRBV5-4 and TRBJ1-2; 8 bases fit TRBD1. The TCR comes from a man in his thirties or forties in good health and CMV-seropositive. CDR3 region: CASSLWQGATIYGYTF. CDR3 sequence (DNA): TGTGCCAGCAGCTTGTGGCAGGGGGCCACGATCTATGGCTACACCTTC.